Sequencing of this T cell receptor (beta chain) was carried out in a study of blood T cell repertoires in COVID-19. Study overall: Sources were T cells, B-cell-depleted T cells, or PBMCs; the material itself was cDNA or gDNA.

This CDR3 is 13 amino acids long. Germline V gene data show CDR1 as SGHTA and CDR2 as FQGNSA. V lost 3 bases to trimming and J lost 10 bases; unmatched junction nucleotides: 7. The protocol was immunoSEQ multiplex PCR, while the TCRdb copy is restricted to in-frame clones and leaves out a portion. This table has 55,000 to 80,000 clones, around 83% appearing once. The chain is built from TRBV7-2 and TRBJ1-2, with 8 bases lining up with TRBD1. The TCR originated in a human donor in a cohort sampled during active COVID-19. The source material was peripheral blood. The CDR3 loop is CASSFGQGNDYTF. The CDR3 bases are TGTGCCAGCAGCTTCGGACAGGGCAACGACTACACCTTC.